The T cell receptor beta chain under discussion was sequenced for a study of blood T cell repertoires in COVID-19. Here immunoSEQ multiplex PCR was the method, and the copy in TCRdb shows in-frame clones only, minus some. Of 250,000 to 350,000 clones listed, 90% are singletons. With 4 bases removed from V and 0 bases from J, the gap between germline ends came to 13 bases. The CDR3 loop spans 15 amino acids. The germline CDR1 and CDR2 sequences are SNHLY and FYNNEI. The sequence was collected from a woman between 25 and 40 years old with COVID-19, enrolled during active disease. The sequenced material came from peripheral blood. The chain combines TRBV2 with TRBJ2-7; no reliable D call. This CDR3 reads CASSVVSTGSYEQYF. The CDR3 DNA reads as TGTGCCAGCAGTGTTGTCTCCACGGGCTCCTACGAGCAGTACTTC.